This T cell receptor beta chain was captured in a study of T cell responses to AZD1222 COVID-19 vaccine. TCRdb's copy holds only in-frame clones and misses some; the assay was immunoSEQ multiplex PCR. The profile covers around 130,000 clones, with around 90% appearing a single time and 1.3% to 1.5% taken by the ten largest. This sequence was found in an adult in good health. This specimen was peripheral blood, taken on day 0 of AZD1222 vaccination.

CDR3 coding DNA: TGTGCCATCGGCCTACAGGGAATCTCTGGGTCACCCCTCCACTTT. Translating it yields CAIGLQGISGSPLHF. This chain uses TRBV27 with TRBJ1-6, with D perhaps matching TRBD1 (6 bases). CDR3 length equals 15 residues. Trimming left V 10 bases short and J 10 bases short, with 23 bases between. CDR1 and CDR2 from the germline V gene are MNHEY and SMNVEV (reference sequence).